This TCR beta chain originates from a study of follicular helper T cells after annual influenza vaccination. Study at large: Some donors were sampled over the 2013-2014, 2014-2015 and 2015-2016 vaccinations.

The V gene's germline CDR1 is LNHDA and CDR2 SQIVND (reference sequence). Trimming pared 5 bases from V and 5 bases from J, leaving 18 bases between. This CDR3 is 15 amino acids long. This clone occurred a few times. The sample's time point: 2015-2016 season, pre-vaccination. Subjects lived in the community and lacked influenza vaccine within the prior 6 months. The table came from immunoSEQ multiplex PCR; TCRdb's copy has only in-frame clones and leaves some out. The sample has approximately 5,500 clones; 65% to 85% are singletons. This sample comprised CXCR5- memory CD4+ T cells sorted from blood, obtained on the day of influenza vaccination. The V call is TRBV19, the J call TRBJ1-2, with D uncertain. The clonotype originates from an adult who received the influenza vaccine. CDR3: CASSPNPKTLYGYTF. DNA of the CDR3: TGTGCCAGTAGTCCCAACCCCAAGACGCTATATGGCTACACCTTC.